What follows is one T cell receptor (beta chain) and its context. Its specificity is unknown. Drawing of peripheral blood yielded about 10 milliliters from each donor. It was with a sample-barcoded 5' primer and a J-beta primer mix that a second PCR of roughly 6 to 12 cycles was run. Each cDNA molecule was tagged by a template-switch adaptor with 12 random nucleotides. MiXCR, applied by TCRdb to the 5' RACE reads, yields one record per CDR3 protein. The repertoire has 550,000 to 600,000 distinct CDR3 sequences, 45% to 55% of them found once; the top ten carry 20% to 25%. This sample is drawn from a study of blood T cells in healthy people across ages. Germline V lookup: CDR1 MNHEY, CDR2 SMNVEV (reference sequence). Trimming left V 4 bases short and J 0 bases short, with 25 bases between. CDR3 length: 19 amino acids. Study conclusions and caveats: Higher diversity, along with more naive CD4+ cells, distinguished long-lived donors from aged donors.

The clonotype was recovered from a man older than 75 in good health. The V gene is TRBV27, the J gene TRBJ2-7, with D perhaps TRBD1 or TRBD2 (6 bases each). The sequenced sample was blood. CDR3 sequence (DNA): TGTGCCAGCAGTTCGTTTCCGTTTGAGGGGGGAGCCTTCTCCTACGAGCAGTACTTC. It specifies CASSSFPFEGGAFSYEQYF.